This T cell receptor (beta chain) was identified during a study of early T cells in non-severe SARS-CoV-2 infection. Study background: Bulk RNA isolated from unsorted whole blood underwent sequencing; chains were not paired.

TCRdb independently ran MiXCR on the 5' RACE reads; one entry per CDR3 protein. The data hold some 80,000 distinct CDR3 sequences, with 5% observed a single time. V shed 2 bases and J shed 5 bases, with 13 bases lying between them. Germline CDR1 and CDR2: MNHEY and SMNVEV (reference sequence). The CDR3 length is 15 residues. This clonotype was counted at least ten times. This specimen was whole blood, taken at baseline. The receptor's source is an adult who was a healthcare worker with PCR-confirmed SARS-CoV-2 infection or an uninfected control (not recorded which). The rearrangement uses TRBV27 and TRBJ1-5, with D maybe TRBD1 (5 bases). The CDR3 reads CASSLGGVGDQPQHF. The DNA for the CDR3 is TGTGCCAGCAGTTTAGGAGGGGTTGGGGATCAGCCCCAGCATTTT.